This T cell receptor beta chain was found in a study of blood T cells in healthy people across ages. Each individual donor underwent a draw of 8.5 to 10 milliliters of peripheral blood. Primed by a sample-barcoded 5' primer and a J-beta primer mix, a second PCR proceeded for about 6 to 12 cycles. TCRdb independently ran MiXCR on the 5' RACE reads; one entry per CDR3 protein. The sample shows 1.5 million to 2 million distinct CDR3 sequences, roughly 43% of them seen only once. This clonotype was counted between two and nine times. Antigen: not known. Trimming left V 4 bases short and J 4 bases short, with 11 bases between. This CDR3 spans 13 amino acids. Per the germline V gene, CDR1 is SGHKS and CDR2 is YYEKEE (reference sequence). The study's findings and limits: The recorded TCR beta diversity per million T cells decreased in a roughly linear manner with age. Not knowing donor CMV status may have confounded expanded clonotype changes.

This clonotype originated in a human donor in good health. V and J are TRBV5-5 and TRBJ1-2; D might be TRBD1 (6 bases). The sequenced sample consisted of blood. CDR3: CASSNRESYGYTF. The CDR3 bases are TGTGCCAGCAGCAACAGGGAGAGCTATGGCTACACCTTC.